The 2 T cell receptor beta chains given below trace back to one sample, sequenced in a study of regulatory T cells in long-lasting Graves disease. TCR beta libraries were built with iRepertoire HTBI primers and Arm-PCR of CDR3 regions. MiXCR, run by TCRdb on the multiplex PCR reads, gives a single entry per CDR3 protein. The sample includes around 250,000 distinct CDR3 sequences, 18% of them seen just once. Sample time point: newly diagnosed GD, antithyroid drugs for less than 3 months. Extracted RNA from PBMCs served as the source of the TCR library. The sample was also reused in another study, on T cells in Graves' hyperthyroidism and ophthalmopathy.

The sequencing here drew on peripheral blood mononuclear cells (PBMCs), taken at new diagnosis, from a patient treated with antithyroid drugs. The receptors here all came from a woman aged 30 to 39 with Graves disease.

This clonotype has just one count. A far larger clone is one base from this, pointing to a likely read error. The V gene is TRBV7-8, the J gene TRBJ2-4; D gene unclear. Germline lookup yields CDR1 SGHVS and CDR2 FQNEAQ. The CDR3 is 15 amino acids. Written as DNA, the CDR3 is TGTGCCAGCAGCTTGGTCCGGACGGCCACCTACGAGCAGCACTTC. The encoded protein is CASSLVRTATYEQHF.

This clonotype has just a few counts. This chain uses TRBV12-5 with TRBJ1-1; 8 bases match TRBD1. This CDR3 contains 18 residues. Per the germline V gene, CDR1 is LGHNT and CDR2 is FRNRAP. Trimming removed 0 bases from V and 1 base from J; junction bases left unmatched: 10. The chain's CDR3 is CASGLVPLTTGANTEAFF. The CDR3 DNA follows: TGTGCTAGTGGTTTGGTACCACTCACGACAGGGGCGAACACTGAAGCTTTCTTT.